This T cell receptor (beta chain) was identified in a study of T cell repertoires in cytomegalovirus infection. Whole-study context: Well-studied HLA-B-restricted epitopes and recently identified HLA-C-restricted epitopes of CMV were both used in the study. Through public TCR beta signatures, both CMV infection and matching HLA type were indicated.

One entry per CDR3 protein results from TCRdb running MiXCR on the reads. The sample yields approximately 910,000 distinct CDR3 sequences, about 33% seen once. Findings and limits, study-wide: The study identified carriers of CMV plus the relevant HLA from cumulative public TCR beta family frequency. HLA-C-restricted CMV-specific TCR beta clonotypes prevailed in the ex vivo response.

Germline V gene sequence: CDR1 SGHVS, CDR2 FNYEAQ. This CDR3 comprises 18 residues. Trimming stripped 5 bases from V and 8 bases from J, with 27 bases between. There are a few counts of this clonotype. Its antigen is unknown. The TCR originated in a human donor in good health (CMV status not recorded). Some clones in this sample may be carry-over from other donors' samples. The V and J genes are TRBV7-6 and TRBJ1-4; possibly TRBD1 for D (5 bases). This specimen was cultured CD8+ T cells from PBMCs, taken from culture after CMV antigen stimulation. The CDR3 bases are TGTGCCAGCAGCCCATCCTCGGGTTTCGGGGCTATGCTAGAAAAACTGTTTTTT. It encodes CASSPSSGFGAMLEKLFF. Looking up the rest from reference TRBV7-6 and TRBJ1-4 gives the full variable domain: GAGVSQSPRYKVTKRGQDVALRCDPISGHVSLYWYRQALGQGPEFLTYFNYEAQQDKSGLPNDRFSAERPEGSISTLTIQRTEQRDSAMYRCASSPSSGFGAMLEKLFFGSGTQLSVL.